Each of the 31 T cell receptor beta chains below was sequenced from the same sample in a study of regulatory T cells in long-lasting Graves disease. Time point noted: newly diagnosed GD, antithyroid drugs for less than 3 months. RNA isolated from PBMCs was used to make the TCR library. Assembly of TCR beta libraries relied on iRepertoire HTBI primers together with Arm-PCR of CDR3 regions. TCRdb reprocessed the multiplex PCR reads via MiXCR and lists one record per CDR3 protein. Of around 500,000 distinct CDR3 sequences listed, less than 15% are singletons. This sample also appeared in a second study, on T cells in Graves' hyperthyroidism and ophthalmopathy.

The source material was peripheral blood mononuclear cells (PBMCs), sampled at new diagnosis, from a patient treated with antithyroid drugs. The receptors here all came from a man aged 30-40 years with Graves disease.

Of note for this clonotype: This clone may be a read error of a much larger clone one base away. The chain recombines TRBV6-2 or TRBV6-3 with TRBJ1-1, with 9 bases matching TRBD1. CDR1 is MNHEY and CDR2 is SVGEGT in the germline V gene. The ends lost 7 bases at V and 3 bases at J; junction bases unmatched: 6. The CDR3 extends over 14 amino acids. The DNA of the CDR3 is TGTGCCAGCACCCGACAGGGGGAGGACACTGAAGCTTTCTTT. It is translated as CASTRQGEDTEAFF.

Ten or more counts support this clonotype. CDR3 sequence (DNA): TGCAGTGCTAGACCCAGCGGGGAGGGCCGGGAGACCCAGTACTTC. Translation: CSARPSGEGRETQYF. The chain employs TRBV20-1 and TRBJ2-5; 7 nucleotides line up with TRBD2. CDR1 and CDR2 (germline): DFQATT, SNEGSKA (reference sequence). V lost 2 bases to trimming and J lost 5 bases; unmatched junction nucleotides: 11. This CDR3 contains 15 residues.

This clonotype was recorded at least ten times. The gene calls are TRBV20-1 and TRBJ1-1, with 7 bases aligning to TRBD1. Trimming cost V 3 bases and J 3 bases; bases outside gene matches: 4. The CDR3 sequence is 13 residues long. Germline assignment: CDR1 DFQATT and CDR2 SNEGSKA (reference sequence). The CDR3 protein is CSARDRRYTEAFF. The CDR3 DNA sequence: TGCAGTGCTAGGGACAGGAGGTACACTGAAGCTTTCTTT.

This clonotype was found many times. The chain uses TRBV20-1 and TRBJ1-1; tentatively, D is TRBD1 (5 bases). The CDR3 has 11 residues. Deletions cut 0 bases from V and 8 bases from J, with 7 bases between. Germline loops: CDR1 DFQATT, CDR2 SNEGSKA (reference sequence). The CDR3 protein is CSARDGGEAFF. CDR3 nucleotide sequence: TGCAGTGCTAGAGATGGGGGGGAAGCTTTCTTT.

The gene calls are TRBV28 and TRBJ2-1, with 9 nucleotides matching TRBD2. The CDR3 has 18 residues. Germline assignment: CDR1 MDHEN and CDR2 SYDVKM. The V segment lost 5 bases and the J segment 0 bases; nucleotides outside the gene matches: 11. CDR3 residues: CASSLTAGGPSSYNEQFF. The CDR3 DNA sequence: TGTGCCAGCAGTCTTACAGCGGGAGGTCCCAGCTCCTACAATGAGCAGTTCTTC.

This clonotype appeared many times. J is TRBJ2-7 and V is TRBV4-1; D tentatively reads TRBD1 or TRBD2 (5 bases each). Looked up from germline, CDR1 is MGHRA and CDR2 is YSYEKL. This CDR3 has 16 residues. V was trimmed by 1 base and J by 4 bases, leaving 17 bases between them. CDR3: CASSQVGGTRGYEQYF. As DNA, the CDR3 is TGCGCCAGCAGCCAAGTAGGTGGGACCCGAGGATACGAGCAGTACTTC.

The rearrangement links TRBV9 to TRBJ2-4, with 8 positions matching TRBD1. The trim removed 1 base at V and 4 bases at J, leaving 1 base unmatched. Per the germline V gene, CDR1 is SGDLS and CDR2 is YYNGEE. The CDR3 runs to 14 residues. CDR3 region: CASSVTGGKNIQYF. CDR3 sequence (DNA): TGTGCCAGCAGCGTAACAGGGGGTAAAAACATTCAGTACTTC.

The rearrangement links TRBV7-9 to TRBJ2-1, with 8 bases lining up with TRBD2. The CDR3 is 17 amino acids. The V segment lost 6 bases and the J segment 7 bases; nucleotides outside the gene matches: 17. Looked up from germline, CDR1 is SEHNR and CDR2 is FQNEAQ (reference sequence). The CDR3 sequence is CASSIRAGGVTRNEQFF. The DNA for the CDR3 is TGTGCCAGCAGTATTAGGGCCGGGGGGGTCACAAGGAATGAGCAGTTCTTC.

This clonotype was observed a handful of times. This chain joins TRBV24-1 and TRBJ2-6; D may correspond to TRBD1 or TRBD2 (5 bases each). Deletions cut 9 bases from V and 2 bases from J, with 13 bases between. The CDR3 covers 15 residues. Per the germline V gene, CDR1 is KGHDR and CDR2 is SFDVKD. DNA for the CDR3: TGTGCCACCGGTCCAGGGCGGGCTGGGGCCAACGTCCTGACTTTC. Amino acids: CATGPGRAGANVLTF.

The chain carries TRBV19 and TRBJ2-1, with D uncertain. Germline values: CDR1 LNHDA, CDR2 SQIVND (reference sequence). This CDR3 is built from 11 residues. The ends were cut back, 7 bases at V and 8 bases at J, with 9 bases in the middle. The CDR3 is CASTNRHEQFF. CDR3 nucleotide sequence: TGTGCCAGTACCAATCGACATGAGCAGTTCTTC.

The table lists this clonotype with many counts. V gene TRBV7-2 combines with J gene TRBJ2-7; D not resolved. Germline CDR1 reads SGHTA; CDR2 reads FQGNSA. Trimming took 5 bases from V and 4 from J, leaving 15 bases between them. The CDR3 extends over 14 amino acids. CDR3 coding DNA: TGTGCCAGCAGCCGAGTCCCAGGTTCTTACGAGCAGTACTTC. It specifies CASSRVPGSYEQYF.

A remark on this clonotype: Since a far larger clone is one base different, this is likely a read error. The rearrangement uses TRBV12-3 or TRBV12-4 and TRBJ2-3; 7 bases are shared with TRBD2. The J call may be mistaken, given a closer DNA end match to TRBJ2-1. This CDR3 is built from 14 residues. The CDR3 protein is CASTLGAGVNEQFF. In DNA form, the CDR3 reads TGTGCCAGCACCCTCGGGGCGGGAGTGAATGAGCAGTTCTTC.

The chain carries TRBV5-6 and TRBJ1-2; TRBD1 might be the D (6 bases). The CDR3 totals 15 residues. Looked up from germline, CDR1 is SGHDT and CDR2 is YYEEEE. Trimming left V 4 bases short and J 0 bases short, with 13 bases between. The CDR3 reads CASSLLDRPNYGYTF. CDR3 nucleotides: TGTGCCAGCAGCCTATTAGACAGGCCTAACTATGGCTACACCTTC.

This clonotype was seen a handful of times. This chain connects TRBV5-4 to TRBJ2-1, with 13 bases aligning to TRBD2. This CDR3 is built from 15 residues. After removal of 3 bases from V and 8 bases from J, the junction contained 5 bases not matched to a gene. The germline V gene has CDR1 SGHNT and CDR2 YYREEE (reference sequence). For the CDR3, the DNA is TGTGCCAGCAGCTCGGAGGGACTAGCGGGATATGAGCAGTTCTTC. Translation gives CASSSEGLAGYEQFF.

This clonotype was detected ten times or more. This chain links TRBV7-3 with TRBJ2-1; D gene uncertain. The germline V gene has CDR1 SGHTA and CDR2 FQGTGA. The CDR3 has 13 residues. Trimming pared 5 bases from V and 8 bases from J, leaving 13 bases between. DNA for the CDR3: TGTGCCAGCAGCCGCACAAATAAGGATGAGCAGTTCTTC. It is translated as CASSRTNKDEQFF.

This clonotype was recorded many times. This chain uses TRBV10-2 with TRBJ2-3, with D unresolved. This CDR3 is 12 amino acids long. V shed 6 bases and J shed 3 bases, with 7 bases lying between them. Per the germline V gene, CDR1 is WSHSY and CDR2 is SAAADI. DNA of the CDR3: TGCGCCAGCAGCCAGTGGACAGATACGCAGTATTTT. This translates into CASSQWTDTQYF.

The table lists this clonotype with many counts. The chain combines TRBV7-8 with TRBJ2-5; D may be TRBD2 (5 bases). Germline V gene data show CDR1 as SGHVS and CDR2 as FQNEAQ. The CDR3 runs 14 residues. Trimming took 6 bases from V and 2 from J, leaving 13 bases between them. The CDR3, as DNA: TGTGCCAGCAGTTACAGCCGGGGTCAAGAGACCCAGTACTTC. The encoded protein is CASSYSRGQETQYF.

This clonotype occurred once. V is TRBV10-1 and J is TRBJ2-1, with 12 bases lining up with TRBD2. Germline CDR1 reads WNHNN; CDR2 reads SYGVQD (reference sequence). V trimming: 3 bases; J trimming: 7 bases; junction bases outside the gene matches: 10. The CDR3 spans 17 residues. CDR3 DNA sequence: TGCGCCAGCAGTGATTCTAGACTAGCGGGGGTCCATAATGAGCAGTTCTTC. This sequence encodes CASSDSRLAGVHNEQFF.

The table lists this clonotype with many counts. DNA of the CDR3: TGTGCCAGCAGCCCCCCAAATAGGGACAATGAGCAGTTCTTC. This encodes CASSPPNRDNEQFF. This chain links TRBV11-2 with TRBJ2-1; D unresolved. This CDR3 has 14 residues. Germline CDR1 reads SGHAT; CDR2 reads FQNNGV. The V and J ends lost 5 bases and 5 bases respectively, with 13 bases between them.

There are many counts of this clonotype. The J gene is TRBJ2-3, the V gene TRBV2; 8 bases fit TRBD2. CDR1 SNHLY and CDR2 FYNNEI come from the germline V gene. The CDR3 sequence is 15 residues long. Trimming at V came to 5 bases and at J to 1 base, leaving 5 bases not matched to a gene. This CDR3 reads CASSRGGEGTDTQYF. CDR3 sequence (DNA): TGTGCCAGCAGTCGGGGGGGAGAGGGCACAGATACGCAGTATTTT.

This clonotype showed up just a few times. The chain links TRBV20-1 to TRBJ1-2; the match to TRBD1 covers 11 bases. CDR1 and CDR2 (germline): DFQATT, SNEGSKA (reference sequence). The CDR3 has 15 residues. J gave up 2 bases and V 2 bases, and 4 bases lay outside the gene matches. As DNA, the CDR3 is TGCAGTGCTAGACCCGGGACAGGGGGGAACTATGGCTACACCTTC. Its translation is CSARPGTGGNYGYTF.

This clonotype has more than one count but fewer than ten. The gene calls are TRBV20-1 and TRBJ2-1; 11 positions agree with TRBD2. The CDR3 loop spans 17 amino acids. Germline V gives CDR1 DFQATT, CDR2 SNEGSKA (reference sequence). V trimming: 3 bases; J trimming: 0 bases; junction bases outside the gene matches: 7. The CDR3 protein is CSARPRLAGFSYNEQFF. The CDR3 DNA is TGCAGTGCTAGGCCCAGACTAGCGGGATTCTCCTACAATGAGCAGTTCTTC.

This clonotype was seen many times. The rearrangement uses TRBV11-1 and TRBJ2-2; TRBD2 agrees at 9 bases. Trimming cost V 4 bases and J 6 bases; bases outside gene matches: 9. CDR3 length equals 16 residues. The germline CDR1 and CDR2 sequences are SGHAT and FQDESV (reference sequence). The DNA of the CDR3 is TGTGCCAGCAGCTCACAGCCGGGACTAGCTTCCGGGGAGCTGTTTTTT. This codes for CASSSQPGLASGELFF.

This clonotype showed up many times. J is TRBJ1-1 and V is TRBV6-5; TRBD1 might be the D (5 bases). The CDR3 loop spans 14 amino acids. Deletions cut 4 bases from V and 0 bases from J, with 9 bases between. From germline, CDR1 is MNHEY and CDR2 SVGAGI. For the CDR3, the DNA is TGTGCCAGCAGTTTGACAGTCTTGAACACTGAAGCTTTCTTT. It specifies CASSLTVLNTEAFF.

CDR3 DNA sequence: TGCAGCGTCGGTGGGGAGATAAAGAACTCTGGGGCCAACGTCCTGACTTTC. Amino acids: CSVGGEIKNSGANVLTF. The chain recombines TRBV29-1 with TRBJ2-6; D possibly corresponds to TRBD2 (5 bases). Trimming took 6 bases from V and 0 from J, leaving 18 bases between them. The CDR3 is 17 residues long. Germline assignment: CDR1 SQVTM and CDR2 ANQGSEA.

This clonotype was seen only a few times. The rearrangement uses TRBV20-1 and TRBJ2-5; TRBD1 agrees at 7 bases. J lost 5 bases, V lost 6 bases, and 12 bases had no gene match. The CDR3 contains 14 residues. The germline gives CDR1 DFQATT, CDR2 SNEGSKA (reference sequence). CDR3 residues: CSAHGQAREETQYF. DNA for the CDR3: TGCAGTGCCCACGGACAGGCTAGAGAGGAGACCCAGTACTTC.

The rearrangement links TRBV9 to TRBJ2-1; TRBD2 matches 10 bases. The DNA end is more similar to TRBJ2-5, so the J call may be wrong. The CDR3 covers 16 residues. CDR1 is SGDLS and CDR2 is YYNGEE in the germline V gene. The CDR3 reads CASTFGASGGEETQYF. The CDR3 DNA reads TGTGCCAGCACCTTCGGGGCTAGCGGGGGAGAAGAGACCCAGTACTTC.

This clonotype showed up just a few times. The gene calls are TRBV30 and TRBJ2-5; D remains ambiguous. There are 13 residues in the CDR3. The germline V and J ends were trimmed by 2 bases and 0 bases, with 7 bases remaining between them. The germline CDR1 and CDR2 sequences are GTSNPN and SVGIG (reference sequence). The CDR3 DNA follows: TGTGCCTGGAGTAAACAACACCAAGAGACCCAGTACTTC. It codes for CAWSKQHQETQYF.

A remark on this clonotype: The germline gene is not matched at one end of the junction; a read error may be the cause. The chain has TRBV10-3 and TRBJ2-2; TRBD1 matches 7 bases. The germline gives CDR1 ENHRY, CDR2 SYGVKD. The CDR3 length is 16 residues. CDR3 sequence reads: CASSYSDRPVPGELFF. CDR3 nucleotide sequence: TGTGCCAGCAGTTACTCGGACAGGCCTGTGCCCGGGGAGCTGTTTTTT.

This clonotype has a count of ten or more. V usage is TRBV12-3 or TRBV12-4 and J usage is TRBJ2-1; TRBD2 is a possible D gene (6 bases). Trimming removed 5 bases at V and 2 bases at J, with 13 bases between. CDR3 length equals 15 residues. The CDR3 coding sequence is TGTGCCAGCAGTCCCATCGGGAGCACCTACAATGAGCAGTTCTTC. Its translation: CASSPIGSTYNEQFF.

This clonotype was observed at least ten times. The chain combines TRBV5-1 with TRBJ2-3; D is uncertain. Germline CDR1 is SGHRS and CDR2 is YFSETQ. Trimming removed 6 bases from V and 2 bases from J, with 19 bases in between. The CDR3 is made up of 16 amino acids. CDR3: CASKASAGQNTDTQYF. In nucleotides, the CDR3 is TGCGCCAGCAAGGCCTCCGCTGGGCAAAACACAGATACGCAGTATTTT.